The 5 T cell receptor beta chains below were found in one sample sequenced in a study of Ad26.COV2.S vaccination and SARS-CoV-2 variants. Profiled with immunoSEQ multiplex PCR; TCRdb holds only in-frame clones, not every one. Among 150,000 to 200,000 clones listed, approximately 88% were seen once. Sample: peripheral blood, taken after recovery from COVID-19. All receptors come from a human donor who had recovered from COVID-19.

The chain links TRBV28 to TRBJ1-2; D is possibly TRBD1 (5 bases). In germline, CDR1 is MDHEN, CDR2 SYDVKM. CDR3 length: 15 residues. V dropped 6 bases and J dropped 5 bases, with 19 bases sitting between them. The CDR3 DNA is TGTGCCAGCAGGCCGGCGGTGGGGGGAACGTATGGCTACACCTTC. It yields the protein CASRPAVGGTYGYTF.

This chain joins TRBV2 and TRBJ1-2, with D hard to call. CDR1 SNHLY and CDR2 FYNNEI come from the germline V gene. Between the trimmed V and J ends, which lost 2 bases and 4 bases, there was a span of 8 bases. The CDR3 loop spans 13 amino acids. The CDR3 region has the DNA TGTGCCAGCAGTGAAATAACAGCCTATGGCTACACCTTC. Residues: CASSEITAYGYTF.

The V call is TRBV11-2, the J call TRBJ2-1; 9 positions match TRBD2. The germline CDR1 and CDR2 sequences are SGHAT and FQNNGV. J was trimmed by 1 base and V by 1 base; bases with no gene match: 5. There are 17 residues in the CDR3. CDR3 loop: CASSLVPSGVSYNEQFF. CDR3 nucleotide sequence: TGTGCCAGCAGCTTAGTCCCTAGCGGGGTATCCTACAATGAGCAGTTCTTC.

The chain links TRBV10-3 to TRBJ2-3; 7 bases line up with TRBD1. The CDR3 loop spans 14 amino acids. CDR1 and CDR2 (germline): ENHRY, SYGVKD. Trimming at V came to 3 bases and at J to 6 bases, leaving 6 bases not matched to a gene. CDR3: CAISDRGSQDTQYF. CDR3 nucleotides: TGTGCCATCAGTGACAGGGGGAGTCAGGATACGCAGTATTTT.

Note on this clone: Within the sample, other DNA sequences also encode this same CDR3. The rearrangement links TRBV12-3 or TRBV12-4 to TRBJ1-1; D is undetermined. Trimming removed 2 bases from V and 7 bases from J, with 8 bases in between. CDR3 length: 12 amino acids. CDR3 sequence reads: CASSLSGGEAFF. The CDR3 bases are TGTGCCAGCAGTTTAAGTGGCGGTGAAGCTTTCTTT.